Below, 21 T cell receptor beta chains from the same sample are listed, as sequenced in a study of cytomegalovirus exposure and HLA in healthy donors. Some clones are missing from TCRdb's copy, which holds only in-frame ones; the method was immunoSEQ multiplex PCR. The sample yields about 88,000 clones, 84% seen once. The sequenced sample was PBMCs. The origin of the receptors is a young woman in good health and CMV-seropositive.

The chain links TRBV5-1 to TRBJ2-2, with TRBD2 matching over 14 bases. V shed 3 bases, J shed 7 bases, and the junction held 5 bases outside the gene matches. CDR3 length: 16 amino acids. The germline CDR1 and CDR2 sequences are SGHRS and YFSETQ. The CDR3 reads CASSYSGLAGDGELFF. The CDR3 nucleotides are TGCGCCAGCAGCTACTCGGGACTAGCGGGGGACGGGGAGCTGTTTTTT.

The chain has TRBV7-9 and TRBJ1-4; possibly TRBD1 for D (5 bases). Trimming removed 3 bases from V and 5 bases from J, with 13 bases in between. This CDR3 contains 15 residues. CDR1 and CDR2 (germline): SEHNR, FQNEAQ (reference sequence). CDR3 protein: CASSFGRVPNEKLFF. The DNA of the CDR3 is TGTGCCAGCAGCTTCGGCAGGGTACCCAATGAAAAACTGTTTTTT.

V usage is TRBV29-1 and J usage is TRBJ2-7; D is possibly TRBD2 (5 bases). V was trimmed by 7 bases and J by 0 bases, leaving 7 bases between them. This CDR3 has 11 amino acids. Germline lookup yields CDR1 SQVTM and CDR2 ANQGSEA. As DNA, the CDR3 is TGCAGCGCCGCGGGCTCCTACGAGCAGTACTTC. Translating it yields CSAAGSYEQYF.

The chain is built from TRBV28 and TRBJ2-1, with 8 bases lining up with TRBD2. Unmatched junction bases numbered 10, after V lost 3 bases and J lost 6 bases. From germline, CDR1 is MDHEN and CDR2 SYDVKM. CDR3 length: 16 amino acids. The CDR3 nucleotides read TGTGCCAGCAGTTTTTCGGGGGGGCAGGTGGGCAATGAGCAGTTCTTC. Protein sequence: CASSFSGGQVGNEQFF.

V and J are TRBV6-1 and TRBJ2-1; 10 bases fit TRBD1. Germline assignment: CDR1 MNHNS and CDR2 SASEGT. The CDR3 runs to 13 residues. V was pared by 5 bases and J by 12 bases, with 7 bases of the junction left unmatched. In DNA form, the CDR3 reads TGTGCCAGCAGTTGGACAGGGGGAAGGTTGCAGTTCTTC. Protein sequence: CASSWTGGRLQFF.

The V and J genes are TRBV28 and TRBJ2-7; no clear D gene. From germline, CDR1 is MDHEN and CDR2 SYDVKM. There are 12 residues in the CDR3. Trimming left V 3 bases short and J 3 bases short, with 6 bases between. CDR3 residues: CASSFTVYEQYF. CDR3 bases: TGTGCCAGCAGTTTCACAGTCTACGAGCAGTACTTC.

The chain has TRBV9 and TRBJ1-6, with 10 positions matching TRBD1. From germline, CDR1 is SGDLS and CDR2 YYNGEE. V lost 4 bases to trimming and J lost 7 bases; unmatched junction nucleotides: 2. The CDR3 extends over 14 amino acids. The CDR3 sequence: CASSSDRGNSPLHF. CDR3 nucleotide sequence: TGTGCCAGCAGCTCGGACAGGGGGAATTCACCCCTCCACTTT.

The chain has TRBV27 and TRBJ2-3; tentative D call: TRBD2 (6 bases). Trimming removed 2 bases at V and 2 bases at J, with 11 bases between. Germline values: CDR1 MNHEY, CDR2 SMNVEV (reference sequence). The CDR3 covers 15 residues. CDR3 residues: CASSLMRGLTDTQYF. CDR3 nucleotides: TGTGCCAGCAGTTTAATGAGGGGACTCACAGATACGCAGTATTTT.

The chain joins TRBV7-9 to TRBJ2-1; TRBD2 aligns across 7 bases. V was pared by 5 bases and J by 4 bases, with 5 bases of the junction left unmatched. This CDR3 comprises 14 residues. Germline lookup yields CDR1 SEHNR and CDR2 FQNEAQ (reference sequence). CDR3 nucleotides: TGTGCCAGCAGCCCAAGCGGGGCTTACAATGAGCAGTTCTTC. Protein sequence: CASSPSGAYNEQFF.

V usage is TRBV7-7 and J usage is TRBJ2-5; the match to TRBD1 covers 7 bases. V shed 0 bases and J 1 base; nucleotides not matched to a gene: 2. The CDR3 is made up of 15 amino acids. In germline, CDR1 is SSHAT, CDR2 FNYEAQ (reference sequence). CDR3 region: CASSLAGTAQETQYF. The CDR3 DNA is TGTGCCAGCAGCTTAGCGGGGACAGCCCAAGAGACCCAGTACTTC. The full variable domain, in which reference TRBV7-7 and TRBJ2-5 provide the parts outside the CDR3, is GAGVSQSPRYKVTKRGQDVTLRCDPISSHATLYWYQQALGQGPEFLTYFNYEAQPDKSGLPSDRFSAERPEGSISTLTIQRTEQRDSAMYRCASSLAGTAQETQYFGPGTRLLVL.

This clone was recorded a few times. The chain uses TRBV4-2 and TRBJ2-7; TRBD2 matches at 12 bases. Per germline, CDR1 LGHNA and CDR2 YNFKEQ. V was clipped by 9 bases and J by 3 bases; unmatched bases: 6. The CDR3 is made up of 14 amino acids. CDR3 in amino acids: CASSSGGAIYEQYF. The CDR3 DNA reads TGTGCCAGTTCTAGCGGGGGGGCTATCTACGAGCAGTACTTC.

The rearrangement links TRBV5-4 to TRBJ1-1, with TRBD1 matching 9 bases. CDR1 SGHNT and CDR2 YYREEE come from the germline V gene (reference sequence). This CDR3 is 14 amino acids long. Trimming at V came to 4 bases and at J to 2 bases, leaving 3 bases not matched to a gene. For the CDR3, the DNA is TGTGCCAGCAGCACGGGACAGGGAAACACTGAAGCTTTCTTT. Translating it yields CASSTGQGNTEAFF.

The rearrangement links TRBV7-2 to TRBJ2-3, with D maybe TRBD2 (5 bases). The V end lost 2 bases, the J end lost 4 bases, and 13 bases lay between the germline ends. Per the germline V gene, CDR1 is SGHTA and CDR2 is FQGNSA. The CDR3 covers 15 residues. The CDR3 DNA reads TGTGCCAGCAGCTTACAAATAAGTAGCGCAGATACGCAGTATTTT. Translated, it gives CASSLQISSADTQYF.

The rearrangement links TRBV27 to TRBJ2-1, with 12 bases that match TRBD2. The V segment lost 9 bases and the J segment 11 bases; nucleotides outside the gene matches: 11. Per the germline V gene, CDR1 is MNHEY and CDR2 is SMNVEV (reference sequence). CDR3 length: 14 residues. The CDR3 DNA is TGTGCCAGTAAGGCTAGCGGGGGGGCTGGGCAGCAGTTCTTC. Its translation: CASKASGGAGQQFF.

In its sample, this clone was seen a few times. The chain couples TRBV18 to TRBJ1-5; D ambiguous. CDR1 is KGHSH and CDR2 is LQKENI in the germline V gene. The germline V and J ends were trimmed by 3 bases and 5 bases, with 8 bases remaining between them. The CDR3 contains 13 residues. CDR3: CASSPAGYQPQHF. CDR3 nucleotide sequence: TGTGCCAGCTCACCGGCAGGTTATCAGCCCCAGCATTTT.

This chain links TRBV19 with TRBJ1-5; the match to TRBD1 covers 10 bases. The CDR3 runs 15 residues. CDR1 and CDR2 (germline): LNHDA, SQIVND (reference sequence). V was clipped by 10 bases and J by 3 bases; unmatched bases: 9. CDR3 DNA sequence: TGTGCCACCAGACAGGGGGCTTTTGCCAATCAGCCCCAGCATTTT. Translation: CATRQGAFANQPQHF.

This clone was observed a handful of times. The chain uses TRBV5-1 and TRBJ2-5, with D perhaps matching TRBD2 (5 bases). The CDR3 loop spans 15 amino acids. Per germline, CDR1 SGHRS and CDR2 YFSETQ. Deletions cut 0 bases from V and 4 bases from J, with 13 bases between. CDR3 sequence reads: CASSLAGSSRETQYF. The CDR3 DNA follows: TGCGCCAGCAGCTTGGCGGGGAGCTCCCGAGAGACCCAGTACTTC.

CDR3 sequence reads: CASSRKVGLAGGDEQFF. The CDR3 region has the DNA TGTGCCAGCAGCCGAAAGGTTGGGCTAGCGGGGGGGGATGAGCAGTTCTTC. V usage is TRBV7-3 and J usage is TRBJ2-1, with 12 bases fitting TRBD2. CDR1 SGHTA and CDR2 FQGTGA come from the germline V gene. The CDR3 contains 17 residues. With 5 bases clipped from V and 8 bases from J, the junction kept 13 bases outside the gene matches. Looking up the rest from reference TRBV7-3 and TRBJ2-1 gives the full variable domain: GAGVSQTPSNKVTEKGKYVELRCDPISGHTALYWYRQSLGQGPEFLIYFQGTGAADDSGLPNDRFFAVRPEGSVSTLKIQRTERGDSAVYLCASSRKVGLAGGDEQFFGPGTRLTVL.

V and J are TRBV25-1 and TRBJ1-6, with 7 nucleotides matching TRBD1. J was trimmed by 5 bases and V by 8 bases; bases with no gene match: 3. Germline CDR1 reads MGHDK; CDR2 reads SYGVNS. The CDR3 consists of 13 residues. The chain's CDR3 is CASAGQDNSPLHF. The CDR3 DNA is TGTGCCAGCGCAGGACAGGATAATTCACCCCTCCACTTT.

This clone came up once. CDR3 residues: CASSLVLRTGGFGGANVLTF. CDR3 bases: TGCGCCAGCAGCTTGGTACTCCGGACAGGGGGCTTCGGAGGGGCCAACGTCCTGACTTTC. V usage is TRBV5-1 and J usage is TRBJ2-6, with 11 bases lining up with TRBD1. Per germline, CDR1 SGHRS and CDR2 YFSETQ. This CDR3 is 20 amino acids long. After removal of 0 bases from V and 4 bases from J, the junction contained 12 bases not matched to a gene.

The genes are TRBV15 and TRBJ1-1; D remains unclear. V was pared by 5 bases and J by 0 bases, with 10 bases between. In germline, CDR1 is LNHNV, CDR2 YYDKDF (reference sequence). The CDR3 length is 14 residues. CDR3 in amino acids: CATSRRSVNTEAFF. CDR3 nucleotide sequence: TGTGCCACCAGCCGGCGGTCCGTGAACACTGAAGCTTTCTTT.